Presented here are 21 T cell receptor beta chains from one specimen sequenced in a study of blood T cells in healthy people across ages. Primed by a sample-barcoded 5' primer and a J-beta primer mix, a second PCR proceeded for about 6 to 12 cycles. TCRdb reanalysed the 5' RACE reads using MiXCR and keeps one entry per CDR3 protein. Of about 640,000 distinct CDR3 sequences in the sample, about 54% were seen once. Sequencing was performed on blood. The receptors stem from a man in his 60s in good health.

The chain is built from TRBV12-3 or TRBV12-4 and TRBJ2-3; 8 bases are shared with TRBD2. The CDR3 covers 14 residues. The J segment lost 0 bases and the V segment lost 6 bases, leaving 2 bases of the junction unmatched. The CDR3 DNA sequence: TGTGCCAGCAGAGGGACTAGGAGCACAGATACGCAGTATTTT. Amino acids: CASRGTRSTDTQYF.

This chain uses TRBV20-1 with TRBJ2-6, with no clear D. The CDR3 extends over 14 amino acids. V was clipped by 3 bases and J by 2 bases, with 8 bases between them. Per germline, CDR1 DFQATT and CDR2 SNEGSKA (reference sequence). CDR3 residues: CSARSPAGANVLTF. CDR3 in DNA: TGCAGTGCTAGGTCCCCCGCTGGGGCCAACGTCCTGACTTTC.

This clonotype was detected once. The chain links TRBV2 to TRBJ1-1; D may be TRBD1 (5 bases). V was pared by 4 bases and J by 0 bases, with 12 bases between. The length of the CDR3 is 15 residues. Germline lookup yields CDR1 SNHLY and CDR2 FYNNEI. The CDR3: CASSAPGPLNTEAFF. CDR3 nucleotides: TGTGCCAGCAGTGCCCCGGGACCGCTGAACACTGAAGCTTTCTTT.

This clonotype was counted ten times or more. This chain connects TRBV12-3 or TRBV12-4 to TRBJ2-3; D is ambiguous. The V end lost 2 bases, the J end lost 6 bases, and 3 bases lay between the germline ends. The CDR3 loop spans 11 amino acids. CDR3 protein: CASSLFDTQYF. The DNA for the CDR3 is TGTGCCAGCAGTTTATTTGATACGCAGTATTTT.

The CDR3 nucleotides read TGTGCCAGCAGTTTTGGCAAGGCGGAACCTGAGCAGTTCTTC. Its protein product is CASSFGKAEPEQFF. The chain joins TRBV28 to TRBJ2-1; unclear D gene. The CDR3 covers 14 residues. Germline CDR1 and CDR2: MDHEN and SYDVKM. Trimming took off 3 bases at V and 9 bases at J, with 15 bases between the two ends.

The chain recombines TRBV7-9 with TRBJ2-2, with no clear D. The V end was cut by 1 base, the J end by 7 bases, with 22 bases between. The CDR3 length is 18 residues. Germline V gene sequence: CDR1 SEHNR, CDR2 FQNEAQ (reference sequence). The DNA of the CDR3 is TGTGCCAGCAGCTTAGGCGTCAACCTGACGGTGTTGTACGGGGAGCTGTTTTTT. Protein sequence: CASSLGVNLTVLYGELFF.

The J gene is TRBJ2-6, the V gene TRBV20-1, with D perhaps matching TRBD1 or TRBD2 (5 bases each). Germline V CDR1 and CDR2: DFQATT, SNEGSKA (reference sequence). The V and J ends lost 1 base and 0 bases respectively, with 10 bases between them. CDR3 length equals 16 residues. This CDR3 reads CSARVRGDSGANVLTF. In nucleotides, the CDR3 is TGCAGTGCTAGAGTAAGAGGGGACTCTGGGGCCAACGTCCTGACTTTC.

This chain joins TRBV12-5 and TRBJ2-3, with a possible D match to TRBD2 (7 bases). CDR3 length equals 14 residues. Trimming shortened V by 4 bases and J by 3 bases, and 11 bases separated the two germline ends. The V gene's germline CDR1 is LGHNT and CDR2 FRNRAP. CDR3 amino acids: CASGWGGPTDTQYF. The CDR3 region has the DNA TGTGCTAGTGGTTGGGGGGGGCCGACAGATACGCAGTATTTT.

CDR3 region: CASSFGGENTGELFF. DNA for the CDR3: TGCGCCAGCAGCTTCGGCGGGGAGAACACCGGGGAGCTGTTTTTT. The chain has TRBV5-1 and TRBJ2-2; D possibly corresponds to TRBD2 (6 bases). The ends were cut back, 2 bases at V and 1 base at J, with 9 bases in the middle. The CDR3 loop spans 15 amino acids. In germline, CDR1 is SGHRS, CDR2 YFSETQ.

The genes are TRBV5-1 and TRBJ1-4; no definite D call. Between the trimmed V and J ends, which lost 0 bases and 8 bases, there was a span of 17 bases. The CDR3 has 16 amino acids. Per germline, CDR1 SGHRS and CDR2 YFSETQ. The CDR3 nucleotides are TGCGCCAGCAGCTTGGGATGGGCAGCCGGTGGAGAAAAACTGTTTTTT. Encoded protein: CASSLGWAAGGEKLFF.

The chain is built from TRBV6-1 and TRBJ2-1; TRBD2 matches 10 bases. V lost 10 bases, J lost 9 bases, and 12 bases stayed unmatched. The CDR3 extends over 14 amino acids. Germline V gives CDR1 MNHNS, CDR2 SASEGT. The CDR3 loop reads CATSGLAILGEQFF. The CDR3 DNA follows: TGTGCCACCTCGGGACTAGCGATTTTGGGTGAGCAGTTCTTC.

This clonotype was seen only a few times. The chain combines TRBV12-3 or TRBV12-4 with TRBJ2-4; possibly TRBD2 for D (5 bases). Matching the DNA end better, TRBJ2-7 makes the J call doubtful. This CDR3 is built from 14 residues. This chain's CDR3 is CASSLERVSYEQYF. CDR3 coding DNA: TGTGCCAGCAGTTTAGAGAGGGTCTCCTACGAGCAGTACTTC.

The genes are TRBV29-1 and TRBJ2-3, with 10 bases that match TRBD2. Trimming at V came to 7 bases and at J to 4 bases, leaving 5 bases not matched to a gene. Germline CDR1 SQVTM, CDR2 ANQGSEA. The CDR3 has 13 residues. CDR3 amino acids: CSAGTSAADTQYF. In DNA form, the CDR3 reads TGCAGCGCCGGGACTAGCGCCGCAGATACGCAGTATTTT.

The V and J genes are TRBV5-1 and TRBJ2-5; 12 bases are a match to TRBD1. Germline V gene data show CDR1 as SGHRS and CDR2 as YFSETQ. Germline trimming cut 4 bases from V and 1 base from J; bases unmatched to any gene: 5. The CDR3 is 16 amino acids. This chain's CDR3 is CASSPGTGGFQETQYF. CDR3 DNA: TGCGCCAGCAGCCCCGGGACAGGGGGCTTCCAAGAGACCCAGTACTTC.

The chain uses TRBV5-1 and TRBJ2-5; D gene unclear. Germline CDR1 is SGHRS and CDR2 is YFSETQ. The CDR3 contains 14 residues. The V gene lost 2 bases and the J gene lost 5 bases, with 13 bases spanning the gap. CDR3 residues: CASSLLSPEETQYF. CDR3 nucleotides: TGCGCCAGCAGCTTATTGAGCCCCGAGGAGACCCAGTACTTC.

The genes are TRBV10-3 and TRBJ1-2, with 9 bases aligning to TRBD1. The CDR3 loop spans 13 amino acids. Trimming removed 8 bases from V and 2 bases from J; junction bases left unmatched: 3. Germline-derived CDR1 and CDR2 are ENHRY and SYGVKD. In DNA, the CDR3 is TGTGCCATCCAGGGACAGGGAAACTATGGCTACACCTTC. It specifies CAIQGQGNYGYTF.

The chain employs TRBV12-3 or TRBV12-4 and TRBJ2-3; the D is unclear. CDR3 length: 15 residues. The V end was cut by 5 bases, the J end by 0 bases, with 12 bases between. DNA of the CDR3: TGTGCCAGCAGTCTTATGTTTTCTAGCACAGATACGCAGTATTTT. This translates into CASSLMFSSTDTQYF.

Of note for this clonotype: Just one base apart from a much larger clone, this may be a read error. V and J are TRBV7-9 and TRBJ1-1, with unresolved D. Germline CDR1 SEHNR, CDR2 FQNEAQ (reference sequence). CDR3 size: 12 residues. Trimming shortened V by 5 bases and J by 10 bases, and 14 bases separated the two germline ends. The CDR3 is CASSRTSGGAFF. Here the CDR3 DNA reads TGTGCCAGCAGCCGGACCTCGGGTGGAGCTTTCTTT.

This clonotype was picked up a small number of times. The chain has TRBV6-2 or TRBV6-3 and TRBJ2-7, with D hard to call. V shed 6 bases and J shed 3 bases, with 12 bases lying between them. The CDR3 extends over 13 amino acids. The germline V gene has CDR1 MNHEY and CDR2 SVGEGT. The CDR3 coding sequence is TGTGCCAGCAGACCAACCAGTGGCTACGAGCAGTACTTC. Amino acids: CASRPTSGYEQYF.

The V gene is TRBV6-4, the J gene TRBJ2-1, with TRBD2 matching 11 bases. V lost 2 bases and J lost 15; bases outside the gene matches: 9. The CDR3 covers 14 residues. Germline lookup yields CDR1 MRHNA and CDR2 SNTAGT. For the CDR3, the DNA is TGTGCCAGCAGTGACGAGCTGACTAGCGGGGTGTTGTTCTTC. This encodes CASSDELTSGVLFF.

The rearrangement links TRBV20-1 to TRBJ2-5; D not resolved. The germline V gene has CDR1 DFQATT and CDR2 SNEGSKA (reference sequence). V lost 3 bases to trimming and J lost 4 bases, with 27 bases between them. The CDR3 sequence is 18 residues long. The CDR3 region has the DNA TGCAGTGCTAGGTCTTCGCTTCTCTTGCCCTCGGTGGGAGAGACCCAGTACTTC. Translated: CSARSSLLLPSVGETQYF.